The clone carrying this T cell receptor beta chain has only a few counts. Its cognate antigen is unknown. The sample comes from a study of early T cells in non-severe SARS-CoV-2 infection. For the study at large: It was bulk RNA from unsorted whole blood that was sequenced, and the chains were unpaired.

Study-wide results and limits: VDJdb matching, biased toward anti-spike CD8 responses, missed private and CD4 specificities.

The V segment lost 6 bases and the J segment 0 bases; nucleotides outside the gene matches: 5. This CDR3 comprises 15 residues. Germline values: CDR1 KGHSH, CDR2 LQKENI. One entry per CDR3 protein results from TCRdb running MiXCR on the 5' RACE reads. The sample has fewer than 120,000 distinct CDR3 sequences, 10% to 15% seen once. J is TRBJ1-3 and V is TRBV18, with 7 bases aligning to TRBD1. The sequence was obtained from an adult who was a healthcare worker with PCR-confirmed SARS-CoV-2 infection or an uninfected control (not recorded which). The sequences come from whole blood, collected at baseline. The CDR3, as DNA: TGTGCCAGCTCGCTGACAGGGAGCTCTGGAAACACCATATATTTT. It is translated as CASSLTGSSGNTIYF.